This T cell receptor beta chain was sequenced in a study of HIV-infected children after antiretroviral therapy interruption. Study overall: Continuous-treatment samples came from weeks 0, 48 and 150.

Germline values: CDR1 SNHLY, CDR2 FYNNEI. V was clipped by 7 bases and J by 5 bases, with 19 bases between them. The CDR3 has 15 residues. The sample holds many counts of this clonotype. A 3' RACE protocol on RNA, with unique molecular identifiers, produced the TCR library. TCRdb independently ran MiXCR on the 3' RACE reads; one entry per CDR3 protein. Found here are fewer than 100,000 distinct CDR3 sequences, roughly 6.7% of them singletons; the top ten hold about 1.1%. Treatment specified: PENTA 11 planned treatment interruption arm or continuous ART arm. This chain links TRBV2 with TRBJ2-3; perhaps D is TRBD1 or TRBD2 (5 bases each). The clonotype originates from a pool of human donors with HIV. The source material was CD45RA+ CD4+ T cells from PBMCs, pooled from several time points, sampled from a donor given antiretroviral therapy, either interrupted or continuous. Noted subset: naive CD4+ CD45RA+ CD45RO- T cells. CDR3 sequence: CASIREGVGGDTQYF. The CDR3 DNA reads TGTGCCAGCATACGTGAAGGGGTTGGAGGAGATACGCAGTATTTT.